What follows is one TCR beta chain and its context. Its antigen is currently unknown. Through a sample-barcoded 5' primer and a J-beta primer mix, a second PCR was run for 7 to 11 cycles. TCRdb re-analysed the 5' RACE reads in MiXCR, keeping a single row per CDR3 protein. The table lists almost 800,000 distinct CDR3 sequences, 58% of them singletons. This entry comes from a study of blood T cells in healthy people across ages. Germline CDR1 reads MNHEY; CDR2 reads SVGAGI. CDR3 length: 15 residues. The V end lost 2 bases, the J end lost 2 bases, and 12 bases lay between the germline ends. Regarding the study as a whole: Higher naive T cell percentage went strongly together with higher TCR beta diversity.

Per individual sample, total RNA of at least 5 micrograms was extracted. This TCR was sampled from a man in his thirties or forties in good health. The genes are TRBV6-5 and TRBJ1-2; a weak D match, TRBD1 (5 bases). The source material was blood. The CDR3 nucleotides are TGTGCCAGCAGTTACCTACCGGGGCGCAACTATGGCTACACCTTC. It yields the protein CASSYLPGRNYGYTF.